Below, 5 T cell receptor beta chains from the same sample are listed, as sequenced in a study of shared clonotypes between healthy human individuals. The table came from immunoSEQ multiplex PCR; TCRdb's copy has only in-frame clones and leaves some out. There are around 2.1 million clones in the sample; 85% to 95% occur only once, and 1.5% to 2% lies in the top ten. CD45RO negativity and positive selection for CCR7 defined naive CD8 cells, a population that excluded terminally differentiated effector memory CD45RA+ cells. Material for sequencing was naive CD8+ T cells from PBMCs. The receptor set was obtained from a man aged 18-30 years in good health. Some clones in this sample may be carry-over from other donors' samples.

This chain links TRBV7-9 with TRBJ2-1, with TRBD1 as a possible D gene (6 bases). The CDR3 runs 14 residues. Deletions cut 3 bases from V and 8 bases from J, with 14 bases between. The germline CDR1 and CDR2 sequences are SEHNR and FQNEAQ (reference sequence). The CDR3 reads CASSFFQGTYEQFF. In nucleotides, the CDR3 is TGTGCCAGCAGCTTTTTTCAGGGGACGTATGAGCAGTTCTTC. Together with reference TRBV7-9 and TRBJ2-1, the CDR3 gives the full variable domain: DTGVSQNPRHKITKRGQNVTFRCDPISEHNRLYWYRQTLGQGPEFLTYFQNEAQLEKSRLLSDRFSAERPKGSFSTLEIQRTEQGDSAMYLCASSFFQGTYEQFFGPGTRLTVL.

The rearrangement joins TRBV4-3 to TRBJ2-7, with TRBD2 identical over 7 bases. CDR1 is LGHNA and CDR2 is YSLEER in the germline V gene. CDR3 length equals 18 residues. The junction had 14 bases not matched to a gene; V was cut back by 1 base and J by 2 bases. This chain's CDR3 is CASSQGPGGGEGTYEQYF. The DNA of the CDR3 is TGCGCCAGCAGCCAAGGGCCGGGGGGAGGGGAGGGGACCTACGAGCAGTACTTC.

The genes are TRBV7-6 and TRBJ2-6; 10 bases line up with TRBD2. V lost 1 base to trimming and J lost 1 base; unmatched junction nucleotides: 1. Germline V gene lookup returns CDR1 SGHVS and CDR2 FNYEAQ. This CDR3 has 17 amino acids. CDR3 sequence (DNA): TGTGCCAGCAGCTTAGAGCGGGAGGGTTCTGGGGCCAACGTCCTGACTTTC. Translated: CASSLEREGSGANVLTF.

The CDR3 DNA reads as TGTGCAAGTCGCTCCTCCTGGACCGATAATCAGCCCCAGCATTTT. It translates to CASRSSWTDNQPQHF. This chain joins TRBV12-2 and TRBJ1-5. TRBV12-2 is a pseudogene segment. The CDR3 totals 15 residues.

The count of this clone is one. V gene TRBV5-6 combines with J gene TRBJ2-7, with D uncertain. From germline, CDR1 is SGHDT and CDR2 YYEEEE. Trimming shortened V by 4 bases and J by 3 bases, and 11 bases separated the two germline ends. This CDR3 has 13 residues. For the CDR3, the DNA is TGTGCCAGCAGCCGGGCGGTGGGCTACGAGCAGTACTTC. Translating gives CASSRAVGYEQYF.